The 19 T cell receptor beta chains below were found in one sample sequenced in a study of blood T cell repertoires in COVID-19. Using immunoSEQ multiplex PCR, the repertoire was profiled, and TCRdb retains in-frame clones only, with some absent. The table records about 280,000 clones, around 90% of them present only once. The specimen sequenced was PBMCs or T cells enriched from blood (not recorded which). The origin of the receptors is a woman in her 40s who had recovered from COVID-19.

The chain has TRBV5-1 and TRBJ2-3; 9 bases are a match to TRBD1. V gave up 0 bases and J gave up 13 bases; unmatched junction bases: 9. The CDR3 spans 14 residues. In germline, CDR1 is SGHRS, CDR2 YFSETQ. The CDR3 DNA is TGCGCCAGCAGCTTGGCGGGACAGGGCGATTGGAAGTATTTT. Translating it yields CASSLAGQGDWKYF.

The chain employs TRBV4-3 and TRBJ2-1, with 7 bases identical to TRBD1. The CDR3 is 17 residues long. After removal of 3 bases from V and 0 bases from J, the junction contained 8 bases not matched to a gene. The germline V gene encodes CDR1 LGHNA and CDR2 YSLEER. The CDR3 sequence: CASSQDPQGTSYNEQFF. The CDR3 coding sequence is TGCGCCAGCAGCCAGGACCCACAGGGGACCTCCTACAATGAGCAGTTCTTC.

This clone was detected a few times. The CDR3: CASSLGLAGDHEQFF. In nucleotides, the CDR3 is TGTGCCAGCAGTTTGGGCCTAGCGGGAGACCATGAGCAGTTCTTC. This chain connects TRBV28 to TRBJ2-1; 10 bases map to TRBD2. Germline trimming cut 3 bases from V and 8 bases from J; bases unmatched to any gene: 7. This CDR3 spans 15 amino acids. The germline V gene has CDR1 MDHEN and CDR2 SYDVKM.

V and J are TRBV9 and TRBJ2-1, with a weak D call TRBD2 (6 bases). Germline V gene data show CDR1 as SGDLS and CDR2 as YYNGEE. Trimming removed 0 bases at V and 6 bases at J, with 13 bases between. The CDR3 spans 15 residues. The CDR3 loop is CASSVATSPGNEQFF. The DNA for the CDR3 is TGTGCCAGCAGCGTAGCTACTAGCCCCGGCAATGAGCAGTTCTTC.

This clone came up once. The V and J genes are TRBV16 and TRBJ1-2; the match to TRBD1 covers 10 bases. The CDR3 is 14 amino acids. Per the germline V gene, CDR1 is KGHSY and CDR2 is FQNENV. Losses at the gene ends were 4 bases for V and 8 bases for J; bases not matched to a gene: 7. CDR3 protein: CASSRTGGEGGYTF. CDR3 nucleotide sequence: TGTGCCAGCAGCCGGACAGGGGGGGAAGGCGGCTACACCTTC.

This rearrangement joins TRBV7-8 to TRBJ2-7, with unresolved D. The CDR3 consists of 13 residues. Germline CDR1 SGHVS, CDR2 FQNEAQ. Between the trimmed V and J ends, which lost 8 bases and 4 bases, there was a span of 15 bases. The DNA for the CDR3 is TGTGCCAGCGGTGGTGAAGCCTGGTACGAGCAGTACTTC. Amino acid sequence: CASGGEAWYEQYF.

The rearrangement uses TRBV11-1 and TRBJ2-3; D call uncertain. CDR3 size: 16 residues. The V gene's germline CDR1 is SGHAT and CDR2 FQDESV (reference sequence). V dropped 2 bases and J dropped 0 bases, with 12 bases sitting between them. In nucleotides, the CDR3 is TGTGCCAGCAGCTTACGTCCGACACTTAGCACAGATACGCAGTATTTT. This translates into CASSLRPTLSTDTQYF.

CDR3 amino acids: CASSRGDTQYF. The CDR3 DNA is TGCGCCAGCAGCCGGGGAGATACGCAGTATTTT. The chain employs TRBV5-1 and TRBJ2-3, with D maybe TRBD2 (5 bases). V was clipped by 4 bases and J by 5 bases, with 5 bases between them. This CDR3 comprises 11 residues. Germline V CDR1 and CDR2: SGHRS, YFSETQ.

CDR3 sequence: CASSQVPDSYGYTF. The CDR3 coding sequence is TGCGCCAGCAGCCAAGTCCCCGACAGCTATGGCTACACCTTC. This chain connects TRBV4-1 to TRBJ1-2; weak D call: TRBD1 (5 bases). Germline assignment: CDR1 MGHRA and CDR2 YSYEKL. There are 14 residues in the CDR3. V was pared by 1 base and J by 4 bases, with 10 bases between.

V and J are TRBV6-5 and TRBJ2-1; D perhaps matches TRBD2 (6 bases). The CDR3 loop spans 13 amino acids. Germline V gene sequence: CDR1 MNHEY, CDR2 SVGAGI. The ends were cut back, 7 bases at V and 6 bases at J, with 13 bases in the middle. This chain's CDR3 is CASKRSGGNEQFF. CDR3 DNA sequence: TGTGCCAGCAAACGTAGCGGCGGCAATGAGCAGTTCTTC.

V and J are TRBV2 and TRBJ1-6; 9 positions agree with TRBD1. Germline V gene sequence: CDR1 SNHLY, CDR2 FYNNEI. The CDR3 runs 16 residues. J was trimmed by 4 bases and V by 9 bases; bases with no gene match: 10. DNA for the CDR3: TGTGCCAGTACCGGGACAGGGAATGCATATAATTCACCCCTCCACTTT. This sequence encodes CASTGTGNAYNSPLHF.

The chain has TRBV28 and TRBJ1-6, with D tentatively TRBD1 (6 bases). V lost 8 bases and J lost 14, with 19 bases in between. Germline V gene data show CDR1 as MDHEN and CDR2 as SYDVKM. The CDR3 is 13 residues long. CDR3 sequence: CASWGPVQLSLHF. For the CDR3, the DNA is TGTGCCAGCTGGGGGCCCGTCCAGTTATCCCTCCACTTT.

The V call is TRBV7-8, the J call TRBJ2-7; 7 bases line up with TRBD2. CDR1 SGHVS and CDR2 FQNEAQ come from the germline V gene. The CDR3 is made up of 13 amino acids. Germline trimming cut 0 bases from V and 4 bases from J; bases unmatched to any gene: 0. The CDR3 reads CASSLAGGYEQYF. CDR3 in DNA: TGTGCCAGCAGCTTAGCGGGGGGGTACGAGCAGTACTTC.

The chain is built from TRBV27 and TRBJ1-4; D is unresolved. V lost 6 bases to trimming and J lost 7 bases, with 12 bases between them. CDR1 is MNHEY and CDR2 is SMNVEV in the germline V gene (reference sequence). The CDR3 extends over 13 amino acids. Here the CDR3 reads CASSLAEGEKLFF. The CDR3 region has the DNA TGTGCCAGCAGCTTAGCCGAGGGTGAAAAACTGTTTTTT.

This clone was picked up many times. The chain is built from TRBV7-2 and TRBJ2-2, with 11 bases lining up with TRBD1. The ends lost 4 bases at V and 7 bases at J; junction bases unmatched: 8. This CDR3 region has 16 residues. Per germline, CDR1 SGHTA and CDR2 FQGNSA. CDR3 in DNA: TGTGCCAGCAGCTCGTCCGGGACAGGGGGAGGCGGGGAGCTGTTTTTT. Translation: CASSSSGTGGGGELFF.

V is TRBV6-5 and J is TRBJ2-3; 8 nucleotides line up with TRBD2. This CDR3 contains 15 residues. Unmatched junction bases numbered 5, after V lost 6 bases and J lost 0 bases. Germline V gene sequence: CDR1 MNHEY, CDR2 SVGAGI. As DNA, the CDR3 is TGTGCCAGCAGGGGGGTAGCGGGGAGCACAGATACGCAGTATTTT. Protein product: CASRGVAGSTDTQYF.

The genes are TRBV5-4 and TRBJ2-3, with a possible D match to TRBD2 (6 bases). Between the trimmed V and J ends, which lost 0 bases and 2 bases, there was a span of 10 bases. CDR3 size: 15 residues. In germline, CDR1 is SGHNT, CDR2 YYREEE (reference sequence). The CDR3 coding sequence is TGTGCCAGCAGCTTGGAGTGGGGGGACACAGATACGCAGTATTTT. It encodes CASSLEWGDTDTQYF.

The chain is built from TRBV3-1 (or the pseudogene TRBV3-2) and TRBJ1-5; D call uncertain. Germline V gives CDR1 LGHDT, CDR2 YNNKEL (reference sequence). This CDR3 is 16 amino acids long. Trimming pared 5 bases from V and 5 bases from J, leaving 19 bases between. The DNA of the CDR3 is TGTGCCAGCAGCAGATATGTTCTTTGGCATCATCAGCCCCAGCATTTT. Encoded protein: CASSRYVLWHHQPQHF.

The J gene is TRBJ2-2, the V gene TRBV2; possibly TRBD2 for D (5 bases). This CDR3 has 13 residues. V gave up 4 bases and J gave up 4 bases, with 7 bases separating them. The V gene's germline CDR1 is SNHLY and CDR2 FYNNEI. The CDR3 nucleotides are TGTGCCAGCAGTGTGGAGGCCACCGGGGAGCTGTTTTTT. The encoded protein is CASSVEATGELFF.